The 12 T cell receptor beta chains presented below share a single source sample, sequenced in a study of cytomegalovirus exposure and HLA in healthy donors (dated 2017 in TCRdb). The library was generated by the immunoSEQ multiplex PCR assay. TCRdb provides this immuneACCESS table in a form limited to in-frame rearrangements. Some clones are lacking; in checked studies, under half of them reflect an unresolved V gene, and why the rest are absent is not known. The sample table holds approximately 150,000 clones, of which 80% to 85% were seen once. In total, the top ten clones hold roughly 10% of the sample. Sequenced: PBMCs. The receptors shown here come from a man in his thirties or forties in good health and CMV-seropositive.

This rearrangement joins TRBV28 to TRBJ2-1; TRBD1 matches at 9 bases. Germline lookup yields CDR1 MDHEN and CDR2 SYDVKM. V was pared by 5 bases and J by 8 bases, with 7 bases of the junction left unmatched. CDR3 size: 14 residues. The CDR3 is CASSPRDRVDEQFF. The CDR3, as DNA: TGTGCCAGCAGTCCCCGGGACAGGGTGGATGAGCAGTTCTTC.

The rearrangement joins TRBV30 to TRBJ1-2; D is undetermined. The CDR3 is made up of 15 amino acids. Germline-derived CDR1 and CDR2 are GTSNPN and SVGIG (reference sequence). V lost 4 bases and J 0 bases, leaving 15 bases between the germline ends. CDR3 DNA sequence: TGTGCCTGGACTGACTGGCTAGGAACTAACTATGGCTACACCTTC. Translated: CAWTDWLGTNYGYTF.

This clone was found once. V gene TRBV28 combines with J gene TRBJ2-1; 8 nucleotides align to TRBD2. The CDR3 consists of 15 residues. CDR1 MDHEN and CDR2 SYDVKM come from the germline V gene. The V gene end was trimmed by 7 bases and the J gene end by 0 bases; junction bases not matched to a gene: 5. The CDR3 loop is CASKLSGSSYNEQFF. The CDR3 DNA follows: TGTGCCAGCAAGCTAAGCGGGAGCTCCTACAATGAGCAGTTCTTC.

The CDR3 reads CASSQGTGKGDVTDTQYF. The CDR3 DNA reads TGCGCCAGCAGCCAGGGGACAGGGAAGGGGGACGTCACAGATACGCAGTATTTT. The rearrangement links TRBV4-3 to TRBJ2-3; 9 positions agree with TRBD1. In germline, CDR1 is LGHNA, CDR2 YSLEER. CDR3 size: 18 residues. V lost 3 bases, J lost 2 bases, and 12 bases stayed unmatched.

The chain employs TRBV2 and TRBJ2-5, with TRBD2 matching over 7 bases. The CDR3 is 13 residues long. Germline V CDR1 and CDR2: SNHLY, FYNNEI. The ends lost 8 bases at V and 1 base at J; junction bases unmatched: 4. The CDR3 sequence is CASLRGGQETQYF. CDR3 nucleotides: TGTGCCAGCCTCCGCGGGGGCCAAGAGACCCAGTACTTC. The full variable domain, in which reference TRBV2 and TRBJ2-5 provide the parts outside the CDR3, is EPEVTQTPSHQVTQMGQEVILRCVPISNHLYFYWYRQILGQKVEFLVSFYNNEISEKSEIFDDQFSVERPDGSNFTLKIRSTKLEDSAMYFCASLRGGQETQYFGPGTRLLVL.

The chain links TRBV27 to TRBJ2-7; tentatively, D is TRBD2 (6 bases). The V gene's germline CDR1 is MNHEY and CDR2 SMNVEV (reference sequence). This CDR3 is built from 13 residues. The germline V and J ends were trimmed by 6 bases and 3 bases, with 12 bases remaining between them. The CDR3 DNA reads TGTGCCAGCAGGAGCGGAGGGCGCTACGAGCAGTACTTC. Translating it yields CASRSGGRYEQYF.

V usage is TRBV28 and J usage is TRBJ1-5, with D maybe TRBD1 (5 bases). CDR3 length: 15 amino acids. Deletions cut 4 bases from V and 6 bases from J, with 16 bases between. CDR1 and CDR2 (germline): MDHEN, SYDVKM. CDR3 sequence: CASSSGDFSGQPQHF. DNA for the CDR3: TGTGCCAGCAGTTCCGGGGACTTCTCGGGTCAGCCCCAGCATTTT.

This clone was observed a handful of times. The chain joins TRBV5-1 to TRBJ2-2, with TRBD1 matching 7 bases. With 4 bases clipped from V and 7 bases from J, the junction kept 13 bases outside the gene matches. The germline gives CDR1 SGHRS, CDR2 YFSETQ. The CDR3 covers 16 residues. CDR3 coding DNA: TGCGCCAGCAGCACGGCCGGGACAGTAGTGCTCGGGGAGCTGTTTTTT. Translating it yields CASSTAGTVVLGELFF.

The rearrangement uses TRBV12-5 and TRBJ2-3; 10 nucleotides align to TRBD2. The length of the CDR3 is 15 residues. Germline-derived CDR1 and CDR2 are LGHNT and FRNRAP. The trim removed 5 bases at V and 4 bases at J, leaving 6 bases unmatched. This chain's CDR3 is CASGDTSGMSDTQYF. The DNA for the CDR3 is TGTGCTAGTGGTGATACTAGCGGGATGTCAGATACGCAGTATTTT.

The CDR3 DNA follows: TGCGCCAGCAGTGCAGGGGGCGGCTCCTACGAGCAGTACTTC. Amino acid sequence: CASSAGGGSYEQYF. The chain employs TRBV5-1 and TRBJ2-7; 8 bases agree with TRBD1. V lost 5 bases, J lost 0 bases, and 4 bases stayed unmatched. The CDR3 length is 14 residues. Germline assignment: CDR1 SGHRS and CDR2 YFSETQ.

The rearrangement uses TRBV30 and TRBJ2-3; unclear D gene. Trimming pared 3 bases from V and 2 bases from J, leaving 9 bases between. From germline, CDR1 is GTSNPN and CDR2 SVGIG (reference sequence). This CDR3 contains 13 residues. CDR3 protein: CAWSQDFTDTQYF. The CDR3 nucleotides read TGTGCCTGGAGCCAGGATTTCACAGATACGCAGTATTTT.

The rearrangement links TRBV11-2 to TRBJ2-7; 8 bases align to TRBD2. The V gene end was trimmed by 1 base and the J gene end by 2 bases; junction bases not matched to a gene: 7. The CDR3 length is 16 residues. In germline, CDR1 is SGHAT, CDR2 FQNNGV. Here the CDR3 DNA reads TGTGCCAGCAGCTTAGCTGGCTTAGCGGGACCCTACGAGCAGTACTTC. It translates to CASSLAGLAGPYEQYF.